This TCR beta chain was documented in a study of blood T cell repertoires in COVID-19. Study in general: Samples came from the United States, Italy and Spain, spanning acute and convalescent COVID-19. The analysed material was cDNA or gDNA that came from T cells, B-cell-depleted T cells, or PBMCs.

Sequenced by immunoSEQ multiplex PCR; TCRdb stores in-frame clones only, minus some. The sample lists some 38,000 clones, nearly 90% occurring once. The CDR3 is made up of 15 amino acids. The germline V and J ends were trimmed by 0 bases and 4 bases, with 10 bases remaining between them. Per germline, CDR1 SGHRS and CDR2 YFSETQ. The sequenced sample consisted of peripheral blood. The chain has TRBV5-1 and TRBJ2-2; TRBD2 might be the D (5 bases). The TCR originated in a man in his fifties or sixties with active or convalescent COVID-19. The CDR3 region has the DNA TGCGCCAGCAGCTTGGGCGGGTCTGGCACCGGGGAGCTGTTTTTT. Amino acids: CASSLGGSGTGELFF.